This entry lists 23 T cell receptor beta chains sequenced from one sample in a study of shared clonotypes between healthy human individuals. The repertoire was sequenced with immunoSEQ multiplex PCR; TCRdb's copy has only in-frame clones and lacks some. The sample shows fewer than 1.8 million clones, about 98.5% of them seen only once. Input material: naive CD4+ T cells sorted from blood. Subset indicated: CD45RA+ positively selected. Receptors were obtained from a man aged 25 to 40 in good health.

The chain has TRBV6-5 and TRBJ2-3; D unclear. Germline V gene lookup returns CDR1 MNHEY and CDR2 SVGAGI. The CDR3 has 14 amino acids. V lost 6 bases and J lost 2, with 12 bases in between. CDR3 nucleotide sequence: TGTGCCAGCAGCCCTAGGGTAATCACAGATACGCAGTATTTT. It translates to CASSPRVITDTQYF.

The chain recombines TRBV6-5 with TRBJ1-2; no firm D call. V shed 4 bases and J shed 7 bases, with 13 bases lying between them. This CDR3 comprises 13 residues. Per germline, CDR1 MNHEY and CDR2 SVGAGI. This chain's CDR3 is CASSLRFAAGYTF. Here the CDR3 DNA reads TGTGCCAGCAGTTTACGGTTCGCGGCTGGCTACACCTTC.

V and J are TRBV19 and TRBJ1-1; TRBD1 is a possible D gene (5 bases). This CDR3 region has 13 residues. V dropped 8 bases and J dropped 3 bases, with 13 bases sitting between them. Germline lookup yields CDR1 LNHDA and CDR2 SQIVND (reference sequence). CDR3 nucleotides: TGTGCCAGTGGACAACGGGCTGACACTGAAGCTTTCTTT. This encodes CASGQRADTEAFF.

The genes are TRBV19 and TRBJ1-3; D unclear. V lost 8 bases to trimming and J lost 10 bases, with 12 bases between them. Germline values: CDR1 LNHDA, CDR2 SQIVND (reference sequence). This CDR3 has 11 residues. The CDR3 loop is CASRFGLTIYF. The CDR3 DNA reads TGTGCCAGTCGCTTCGGCTTAACCATATATTTT.

This rearrangement joins TRBV5-4 to TRBJ2-5; tentative D call: TRBD1 (6 bases). The V end lost 0 bases, the J end lost 5 bases, and 17 bases lay between the germline ends. The CDR3 loop spans 16 amino acids. The germline gives CDR1 SGHNT, CDR2 YYREEE (reference sequence). CDR3 region: CASSLEGVRSMETQYF. CDR3 bases: TGTGCCAGCAGCTTGGAGGGGGTGAGAAGTATGGAGACCCAGTACTTC.

The rearrangement joins TRBV7-9 to TRBJ2-7; 9 nucleotides agree with TRBD1. The trim removed 4 bases at V and 2 bases at J, leaving 6 bases unmatched. CDR1 and CDR2 from the germline V gene are SEHNR and FQNEAQ (reference sequence). The CDR3 totals 15 residues. Here the CDR3 reads CASSSTGGGTYEQYF. CDR3 bases: TGTGCCAGCAGCTCAACAGGGGGCGGCACCTACGAGCAGTACTTC.

This sequence joins TRBV28 and TRBJ2-7, with D perhaps matching TRBD2 (6 bases). Germline V lookup: CDR1 MDHEN, CDR2 SYDVKM. The CDR3 length is 17 residues. V was cut by 7 bases and J by 0 bases, with 22 bases left in between. The CDR3 spells CASTSSGPGLSSYEQYF. In nucleotides, the CDR3 is TGTGCCAGCACGAGTTCAGGGCCAGGACTATCCTCCTACGAGCAGTACTTC.

This rearrangement joins TRBV7-2 to TRBJ2-3, with D unresolved. V was cut by 3 bases and J by 5 bases, with 9 bases left in between. This CDR3 comprises 13 residues. In germline, CDR1 is SGHTA, CDR2 FQGNSA. In DNA, the CDR3 is TGTGCCAGCAGCTTTATTCGCGAAGATACGCAGTATTTT. This encodes CASSFIREDTQYF. Full variable domain (remainder filled in from reference TRBV7-2 and TRBJ2-3): GAGVSQSPSNKVTEKGKDVELRCDPISGHTALYWYRQSLGQGLEFLIYFQGNSAPDKSGLPSDRFSAERTGGSVSTLTIQRTQQEDSAVYLCASSFIREDTQYFGPGTRLTVL.

CDR3 sequence reads: CASSFQATAAQYF. The CDR3 DNA reads TGTGCCAGCAGTTTCCAAGCCACAGCGGCCCAGTACTTC. This chain uses TRBV28 with TRBJ2-5, with D perhaps TRBD2 (5 bases). Looked up from germline, CDR1 is MDHEN and CDR2 is SYDVKM. This CDR3 has 13 amino acids. V lost 3 bases and J 9 bases, leaving 14 bases between the germline ends.

The rearrangement links TRBV11-2 to TRBJ2-1; D gene uncertain. Trimming took off 5 bases at V and 0 bases at J, with 14 bases between the two ends. CDR1 and CDR2 from the germline V gene are SGHAT and FQNNGV. CDR3 length equals 16 residues. The CDR3 loop is CASSEQRLGSYNEQFF. CDR3 DNA: TGTGCCAGCAGCGAACAAAGACTGGGCTCCTACAATGAGCAGTTCTTC.

V usage is TRBV27 and J usage is TRBJ2-7; TRBD2 agrees at 14 bases. The ends lost 4 bases at V and 1 base at J; junction bases unmatched: 12. Germline V lookup: CDR1 MNHEY, CDR2 SMNVEV (reference sequence). The CDR3 is made up of 19 amino acids. The CDR3 is CASSSFGLAGGVGSYEQYF. CDR3 DNA sequence: TGTGCCAGCAGTTCCTTCGGACTAGCGGGGGGCGTTGGATCCTACGAGCAGTACTTC.

The chain employs TRBV18 and TRBJ2-1, with 9 bases that match TRBD1. Germline V gene data show CDR1 as KGHSH and CDR2 as LQKENI. Trimming took 5 bases from V and 9 from J; bases not matched to a gene: 8. This CDR3 contains 14 residues. The CDR3: CASSALTGGSEQFF. CDR3 sequence (DNA): TGTGCCAGCTCAGCTCTGACAGGGGGTAGTGAGCAGTTCTTC.

V gene TRBV6-6 combines with J gene TRBJ2-1, with 10 bases fitting TRBD2. The CDR3 runs to 15 residues. V gave up 2 bases and J gave up 9 bases; unmatched junction bases: 7. CDR1 and CDR2 (germline): MNHNY, SVGAGI (reference sequence). The CDR3 sequence: CASSYRERGGLEQFF. CDR3 nucleotide sequence: TGTGCCAGCAGTTACCGAGAGCGGGGGGGCCTTGAGCAGTTCTTC.

The CDR3 nucleotides read TGTGCCAGCTCACCAGAGCAGGGGGCCGGAGGCTACACCTTC. Translation: CASSPEQGAGGYTF. The chain has TRBV18 and TRBJ1-2; 8 positions agree with TRBD1. Trimming removed 2 bases from V and 8 bases from J; junction bases left unmatched: 7. The CDR3 has 14 amino acids. Germline V gene lookup returns CDR1 KGHSH and CDR2 LQKENI. Complete variable domain (other parts from reference TRBV18 and TRBJ1-2): NAGVMQNPRHLVRRRGQEARLRCSPMKGHSHVYWYRQLPEEGLKFMVYLQKENIIDESGMPKERFSAEFPKEGPSILRIQQVVRGDSAAYFCASSPEQGAGGYTFGSGTRLTVV.

The rearrangement links TRBV2 to TRBJ2-7, with TRBD1 matching 8 bases. Germline values: CDR1 SNHLY, CDR2 FYNNEI. Trimming at V came to 7 bases and at J to 1 base, leaving 6 bases not matched to a gene. CDR3 size: 14 residues. The CDR3 sequence: CASIPGQGSYEQYF. In DNA, the CDR3 is TGTGCCAGCATCCCCGGACAGGGATCCTACGAGCAGTACTTC.

The chain employs TRBV15 and TRBJ2-7; TRBD1 matches 11 bases. CDR1 is LNHNV and CDR2 is YYDKDF in the germline V gene (reference sequence). The trim removed 3 bases at V and 5 bases at J, leaving 3 bases unmatched. The CDR3 contains 14 residues. The CDR3 sequence is CATSRGTGGNEQYF. DNA for the CDR3: TGTGCCACCAGCAGGGGGACAGGGGGAAACGAGCAGTACTTC.

This clone has only one observation. V gene TRBV29-1 combines with J gene TRBJ1-5; TRBD1 agrees at 10 bases. CDR3 size: 12 residues. Trimming at V came to 7 bases and at J to 5 bases, leaving 2 bases not matched to a gene. Germline CDR1 is SQVTM and CDR2 is ANQGSEA. Here the CDR3 DNA reads TGCAGCGCCGGACAGGGGGATCAGCCCCAGCATTTT. Its translation is CSAGQGDQPQHF.

V usage is TRBV27 and J usage is TRBJ2-7; TRBD2 aligns across 13 bases. This CDR3 is built from 17 residues. Germline V lookup: CDR1 MNHEY, CDR2 SMNVEV (reference sequence). The V and J ends lost 5 bases and 1 base, in that order; junction bases with no gene match: 8. The chain's CDR3 is CASSQRTSGRRSYEQYF. The CDR3, as DNA: TGTGCCAGCAGTCAGAGGACTAGCGGGAGAAGGTCCTACGAGCAGTACTTC.

V gene TRBV7-2 combines with J gene TRBJ1-5, with unresolved D. The V gene lost 2 bases and the J gene lost 9 bases, with 14 bases spanning the gap. The CDR3 sequence is 14 residues long. Germline V gene data show CDR1 as SGHTA and CDR2 as FQGNSA. CDR3 sequence reads: CASSLSAGDRPQHF. DNA of the CDR3: TGTGCCAGCAGCTTATCTGCTGGCGACCGGCCCCAGCATTTT.

The CDR3: CASSVSPTGEQYF. CDR3 bases: TGTGCCAGCAGTGTTAGTCCTACGGGGGAGCAGTACTTC. The V and J genes are TRBV2 and TRBJ2-7; D possibly corresponds to TRBD2 (5 bases). The V end was cut by 4 bases, the J end by 7 bases, with 14 bases between. The CDR3 loop spans 13 amino acids. Germline CDR1 SNHLY, CDR2 FYNNEI.

This clone is a singleton in its sample. This rearrangement joins TRBV4-1 to TRBJ2-7; possibly TRBD2 for D (5 bases). The V end lost 0 bases, the J end lost 2 bases, and 14 bases lay between the germline ends. Germline CDR1 is MGHRA and CDR2 is YSYEKL. CDR3 size: 16 residues. This CDR3 is CASSQDTGGPPYEQYF. CDR3 DNA sequence: TGCGCCAGCAGCCAAGATACGGGCGGGCCGCCCTACGAGCAGTACTTC.

This chain uses TRBV7-2 with TRBJ1-1, with 9 bases identical to TRBD1. With V trimmed by 5 bases and J by 0 bases, 4 bases remained unmatched. This CDR3 is built from 15 residues. CDR1 and CDR2 from the germline V gene are SGHTA and FQGNSA. This chain's CDR3 is CASSIGQGMNTEAFF. The CDR3, as DNA: TGTGCCAGCAGCATTGGACAGGGGATGAACACTGAAGCTTTCTTT.

About this clone: Additional DNA sequences in this sample encode the identical CDR3. This chain uses TRBV9 with TRBJ2-7; D possibly corresponds to TRBD1 (5 bases). The germline gives CDR1 SGDLS, CDR2 YYNGEE. The CDR3 runs to 14 residues. Trimming cost V 0 bases and J 0 bases, with 7 bases left between them. CDR3 in DNA: TGTGCCAGCAGCGTAGTAGGGGCCTCCTACGAGCAGTACTTC. Its translation: CASSVVGASYEQYF. The full variable domain, in which reference TRBV9 and TRBJ2-7 provide the parts outside the CDR3, is DSGVTQTPKHLITATGQRVTLRCSPRSGDLSVYWYQQSLDQGLQFLIQYYNGEERAKGNILERFSAQQFPDLHSELNLSSLELGDSALYFCASSVVGASYEQYFGPGTRLTVT.